Given below is one T cell receptor (beta chain) in context. Its antigen is as yet unknown. V gave up 10 bases and J gave up 5 bases; unmatched junction bases: 6. The germline gives CDR1 ENHRY, CDR2 SYGVKD. This CDR3 spans 13 amino acids. Sequencing used immunoSEQ multiplex PCR; TCRdb keeps in-frame clones, though not all of them. Of tens of thousands of clones in the sample, almost 97% were seen once. This entry belongs to a study of cytomegalovirus exposure and HLA in healthy donors. Study-wide findings and caveats: Rarity characterized most TCR sequences, yet some public TCRs appeared in many donors.

The sequence was obtained from a man aged 18 to 35 in good health and CMV-seropositive. The chain combines TRBV10-3 with TRBJ2-7; 12 bases are shared with TRBD2. The sample comprised PBMCs. The CDR3 loop is CASRTSGIDEQYF. CDR3 DNA: TGTGCCAGCAGGACTAGCGGGATAGACGAGCAGTACTTC.